The following is a TCR beta chain sequence with its context. This sample was taken from a study of control samples from healthy donors and cancer patients. Profiling relied on immunoSEQ multiplex PCR, and the TCRdb table lists in-frame clones only, not all of them. The sample lists around 100,000 clones; more than 85% were seen once. The V gene end was trimmed by 1 base and the J gene end by 3 bases; junction bases not matched to a gene: 4. CDR1 and CDR2 (germline): LNHDA, SQIVND (reference sequence). The CDR3 extends over 15 amino acids. The J gene is TRBJ2-7, the V gene TRBV19; 9 positions match TRBD1. Sequenced: blood. The receptor comes from a woman aged 50 to 60 in good health. The CDR3 protein is CASSIGTGELYEQYF. The CDR3 nucleotides are TGTGCCAGTAGTATAGGGACAGGGGAACTCTACGAGCAGTACTTC.